This TCR beta chain was profiled in a study of OX40 agonist ivuxolimab in advanced cancers. Study-wide context: Ivuxolimab was a fully human IgG2 agonistic monoclonal antibody targeting the costimulatory receptor OX40 (CD134). The point of sequencing TCRbeta in the periphery was to test whether ivuxolimab changed TCR sequence diversity and drove clonal T-cell expansion. In the dose-escalation cohort, approximately 80% of patients were male, and the mean age was 60 years with a range of roughly 20 to 79. Partial responses were achieved by three dose-escalation patients, of whom one had hepatocellular carcinoma and two had cutaneous melanoma. The paper covers the monotherapy dose-escalation part of the phase I ivuxolimab trial, which included N ≈ 54 patients. Of the roughly 51 dose-escalation patients, hepatocellular carcinoma was present in 19, melanoma in roughly 15, renal cell carcinoma in 9 and head and neck cancer in 9. Intravenous ivuxolimab was administered to patients every 2 weeks at six dose levels: 0.01, 0.1, 0.3, 1.5, 3 and 10 mg/kg. Prior anti-PD-1, anti-PD-L1 or anti-CTLA-4 therapy was permitted, and 40% to 50% of dose-escalation patients had received checkpoint inhibitors. Points the paper makes about the study in general: Low levels of normalized T-cell clonal expansion were also shown by some nonresponding patients. At doses of 0.1 to 3.0 mg/kg, clonal expansion of both CD4+ and CD8+ T cells in blood was seen between baseline and week 6. The antigen specificity of the peripheral T cells that underwent clonal expansion was not determined. In the 0.1-3.0 mg/kg groups, partial responders were among the patients with the lowest normalized peripheral clonal expansion, particularly in CD8+ T cells. After ivuxolimab, more expanded clones were found on average in CD8+ T cells than in CD4+ T cells.

Per the germline V gene, LGHNA is the CDR1 and YSLEER is the CDR2. There are 15 amino acids in the CDR3, from cysteine to phenylalanine inclusive. The entry retains the CDR3 DNA only, 45 bases that are in frame from base 1. Deletion took 0 bases off V and 3 bases off J, with a span of 11 bases between the germline ends. Regarding this clone: Its antigen is unknown. The record has no base qualities; no much larger clone is one base away.

Patients with autoimmune disease history or receiving systemic immunosuppression were excluded from the trial. Peripheral blood for TCR sequencing was drawn from every dose cohort at baseline, at cycle 4 day 1 and at cycle 7 day 1. The samples were taken from a phase I, first-in-human, multicenter, open-label dose-escalation trial of ivuxolimab. Adults with locally advanced or metastatic melanoma, renal cell carcinoma, hepatocellular carcinoma or head and neck squamous cell carcinoma were enrolled in the trial. CD4+ and CD8+ T cells were sorted separately from peripheral blood before TCR sequencing. For sequencing of the TCRbeta CDR3 region, genomic DNA was extracted from the sorted cells. The immunoSEQ Assay was used for sequencing of TCRbeta CDR3 regions. Entries here come from immuneACCESS through TCRdb and include only in-frame sequences with V and J called. Some clones fail to appear in such tables; in the studies checked, an unresolved V gene covers under half of the shortfall, and the cause of the remainder is unknown. The sample table lists around 76,000 clones, around 83% of them with a count of one. Of the sample, roughly 1.1% falls within the top ten clones.

This TCR was recovered from an adult with an advanced solid tumor such as melanoma, head and neck, liver or kidney cancer. The sample here was CD4+ or CD8+ T cells sorted from blood, taken in a trial of the OX40 agonist ivuxolimab. The V gene is TRBV4-3 and the J gene is TRBJ1-1, with the D gene uncertain. The CDR3 has the sequence CASSQDLSADTEAFF. In nucleotide form, the sequence is TGCGCCAGCAGCCAAGATTTGTCAGCAGACACTGAAGCTTTCTTT.